The clone carrying this TCR beta chain was recorded at least ten times. One entry per CDR3 protein, called by TCRdb with MiXCR from the reads. In the table there are hundreds of thousands of distinct CDR3 sequences, 5% to 8.5% of which are singletons. The CDR3 is 13 amino acids. Germline V gene data show CDR1 as DFQATT and CDR2 as SNEGSKA (reference sequence). V was clipped by 6 bases and J by 2 bases, with 13 bases between them. These data are taken from a study of T cell repertoires in cytomegalovirus infection. Study-level background: Indications of both CMV infection and matching HLA type were provided by public TCR beta signatures.

Sample: PBMCs. The chain combines TRBV20-1 with TRBJ2-5; D is undetermined. The clonotype originates from a human donor in good health (CMV status not recorded). Some clones in this sample may be carry-over from other donors' samples. CDR3 amino acids: CSAPESDQETQYF. In DNA form, the CDR3 reads TGCAGTGCCCCTGAGTCGGATCAAGAGACCCAGTACTTC.